The 8 T cell receptor beta chains below were found in one sample sequenced in a study of blood T cell repertoires in COVID-19. Libraries were prepared by immunoSEQ multiplex PCR; TCRdb keeps only in-frame clonotypes and omits some of them. The sample contains around 130,000 clones, around 84% of which appear only once. Specimen: PBMCs or T cells enriched from blood (not recorded which). The origin of the receptors is a man aged 35-49 years with acute COVID-19.

This chain connects TRBV19 to TRBJ2-2, with a tentative D call TRBD2 (6 bases). The CDR3 is 16 residues long. V was cut by 0 bases and J by 6 bases, with 14 bases left in between. Looked up from germline, CDR1 is LNHDA and CDR2 is SQIVND (reference sequence). CDR3 amino acids: CASSIDHGRGAGELFF. The CDR3 DNA reads TGTGCCAGTAGTATAGATCACGGGAGAGGGGCCGGGGAGCTGTTTTTT. Using reference TRBV19 and TRBJ2-2 for the parts outside the CDR3, the full variable domain is DGGITQSPKYLFRKEGQNVTLSCEQNLNHDAMYWYRQDPGQGLRLIYYSQIVNDFQKGDIAEGYSVSREKKESFPLTVTSAQKNPTAFYLCASSIDHGRGAGELFFGEGSRLTVL.

This clone has just one count. The chain joins TRBV7-9 to TRBJ2-1; D is ambiguous. Germline V lookup: CDR1 SEHNR, CDR2 FQNEAQ (reference sequence). The CDR3 is made up of 14 amino acids. The V end was cut by 1 base, the J end by 5 bases, with 9 bases between. Written as DNA, the CDR3 is TGTGCCAGCAGCTTAGACAGTTATCACAATGAGCAGTTCTTC. It specifies CASSLDSYHNEQFF.

CDR3 in amino acids: CASSFDSPNEQYF. CDR3 DNA sequence: TGTGCCAGCAGTTTTGACAGTCCCAACGAGCAGTACTTC. The chain carries TRBV6-5 and TRBJ2-7, with D possibly being TRBD1 (5 bases). From germline, CDR1 is MNHEY and CDR2 SVGAGI. Trimming removed 4 bases at V and 5 bases at J, with 12 bases between. This CDR3 contains 13 residues.

For the CDR3, the DNA is TGTGCCAGCAGCTTATCGACAGACCACGAGCAGTACTTC. Protein product: CASSLSTDHEQYF. The chain employs TRBV7-3 and TRBJ2-7, with D maybe TRBD1 (5 bases). V lost 2 bases to trimming and J lost 5 bases, with 10 bases between them. In germline, CDR1 is SGHTA, CDR2 FQGTGA. The CDR3 runs 13 residues.

The gene calls are TRBV7-2 and TRBJ2-1; 7 bases match TRBD2. The ends lost 0 bases at V and 0 bases at J; junction bases unmatched: 8. The CDR3 has 18 amino acids. From germline, CDR1 is SGHTA and CDR2 FQGNSA. CDR3 sequence reads: CASSLAGGSLSSYNEQFF. The CDR3 nucleotides read TGTGCCAGCAGCTTAGCAGGCGGGAGCCTTAGCTCCTACAATGAGCAGTTCTTC. The complete variable domain, with remaining parts taken from reference TRBV7-2 and TRBJ2-1, reads GAGVSQSPSNKVTEKGKDVELRCDPISGHTALYWYRQSLGQGLEFLIYFQGNSAPDKSGLPSDRFSAERTGGSVSTLTIQRTQQEDSAVYLCASSLAGGSLSSYNEQFFGPGTRLTVL.

This chain connects TRBV7-8 to TRBJ2-7; D is possibly TRBD1 (6 bases). This CDR3 has 14 amino acids. Germline lookup yields CDR1 SGHVS and CDR2 FQNEAQ. V was shortened by 5 bases and J by 3 bases, with 14 bases between the two germline ends. The CDR3 sequence is CASSIRTENYEQYF. The CDR3 coding sequence is TGTGCCAGCAGCATCCGGACAGAGAACTACGAGCAGTACTTC.

The gene calls are TRBV27 and TRBJ2-2; the D gene is possibly TRBD2 (6 bases). Trimming cost V 3 bases and J 4 bases, with 15 bases left between them. The CDR3 totals 16 residues. CDR1 is MNHEY and CDR2 is SMNVEV in the germline V gene (reference sequence). CDR3: CASSFGGTRPTGELFF. The CDR3 bases are TGTGCCAGCAGTTTTGGCGGGACCCGGCCCACCGGGGAGCTGTTTTTT.

V and J are TRBV6-5 and TRBJ2-7; 9 positions match TRBD1. CDR3 length equals 13 residues. CDR1 is MNHEY and CDR2 is SVGAGI in the germline V gene. With V trimmed by 8 bases and J by 6 bases, 8 bases remained unmatched. The CDR3 region has the DNA TGTGCCAGCGGTCGGGACAGGGCAGGCGAGCAGTACTTC. Translation gives CASGRDRAGEQYF.